This T cell receptor (beta chain) was profiled in a study of OX40 agonist ivuxolimab in advanced cancers. The overall study: Patients were dosed with the agonistic anti-OX40 (CD134) antibody ivuxolimab. Study-level points and caveats: On average, a greater number of expanded clones characterised CD8+ T cells relative to CD4+. Partial responders receiving 0.1-3.0 mg/kg showed among the lowest clonal expansion. At 0.1 to 3.0 mg/kg, clonal expansion of CD4+ and CD8+ blood T cells had occurred by week 6.

The CDR3 is 14 amino acids. The V gene's germline CDR1 is SGHNT and CDR2 YYREEE (reference sequence). V shed 4 bases and J shed 1 base, with 12 bases lying between them. About this clone itself: Antigen: not known.

The method was immunoSEQ multiplex PCR; TCRdb's version includes in-frame clones alone and lacks a portion of them. The table shows 72,000 or so clones, with 75% to 85% occurring only once. The sequence was collected from an adult with an advanced solid tumor such as melanoma, head and neck, liver or kidney cancer. The V call is TRBV5-4, the J call TRBJ2-7; possibly TRBD2 for D (5 bases). Material: CD4+ or CD8+ T cells sorted from blood, obtained in a trial of the OX40 agonist ivuxolimab. CDR3 sequence reads: CASSPFGDSYEQYF. The CDR3 coding sequence is TGTGCCAGCAGCCCCTTCGGGGATTCCTACGAGCAGTACTTC.